This T cell receptor (beta chain) was sequenced in a study of shared clonotypes between healthy human individuals. CD4+ cells yielded CD45RA+ naive and CD45RA-negative memory subsets. The sample holds one count of this clone. There are 14 residues in the CDR3. Trimming at V came to 7 bases and at J to 2 bases, leaving 7 bases not matched to a gene. From germline, CDR1 is MDHEN and CDR2 SYDVKM. An assay was performed, and its level was deep. The repertoire was sequenced with immunoSEQ multiplex PCR; TCRdb's copy has only in-frame clones and lacks some. Found here are approximately 2.5 million clones, approximately 94% of them singletons; the top ten hold 0.13% to 0.15%.

The sequence came from a man aged 18 to 30 in good health. The sample comprised naive CD4+ T cells sorted from blood. Specified subset: CD45RA+ positively selected. The V and J genes are TRBV28 and TRBJ1-1; TRBD1 matches at 7 bases. Here the CDR3 reads CASKFGQVNTEAFF. CDR3 DNA sequence: TGTGCCAGCAAATTCGGACAGGTCAACACTGAAGCTTTCTTT.